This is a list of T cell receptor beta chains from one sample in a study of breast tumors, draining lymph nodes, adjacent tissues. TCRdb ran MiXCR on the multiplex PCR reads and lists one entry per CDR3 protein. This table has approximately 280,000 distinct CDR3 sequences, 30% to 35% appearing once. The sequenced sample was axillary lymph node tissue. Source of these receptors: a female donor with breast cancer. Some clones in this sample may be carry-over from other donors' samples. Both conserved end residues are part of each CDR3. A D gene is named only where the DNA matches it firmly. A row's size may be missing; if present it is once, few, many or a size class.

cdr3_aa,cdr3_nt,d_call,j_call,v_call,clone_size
CSARAGSYEQYF,TGCAGCGCTAGGGCAGGATCCTACGAGCAGTACTTC,NA,TRBJ2-7,TRBV29-1,many
CSARGRAPQIGYTF,TGCAGTGCTAGAGGTCGAGCCCCGCAAATTGGCTACACCTTC,NA,TRBJ1-2,TRBV20-1,many
CASSFDLAGVRGIYEQYF,TGTGCCAGCAGCTTTGATCTAGCGGGGGTCAGGGGAATCTACGAGCAGTACTTC,TRBD2,TRBJ2-7,TRBV7-2,NA
CASSLRGGAYEQYF,TGTGCCAGCAGCTTGCGCGGAGGGGCCTACGAGCAGTACTTC,NA,TRBJ2-7,TRBV5-4,many
CSAGSSGVLTYEQYF,TGCAGTGCTGGCTCAAGCGGGGTGTTGACCTACGAGCAGTACTTC,TRBD2,TRBJ2-7,TRBV20-1,many
CASSEALLVGGRRSEQYF,TGTGCCAGCAGTGAAGCGCTTCTTGTAGGGGGGCGACGCTCCGAGCAGTACTTC,NA,TRBJ2-7,TRBV6-1,NA
CASSLAALAEETQYF,TGCGCCAGCAGCTTGGCTGCACTAGCAGAAGAGACCCAGTACTTC,NA,TRBJ2-5,TRBV5-1,many
CASSFVSGRADEQYF,TGTGCCAGCAGCTTCGTTAGCGGGAGGGCCGACGAGCAGTACTTC,TRBD2,TRBJ2-7,TRBV11-2,many
CAIRDADTQYF,TGTGCCATCAGAGATGCAGATACGCAGTATTTT,NA,TRBJ2-3,TRBV10-3,NA
CASSLTRRTGELFF,TGTGCCAGCAGCTTAACGCGTCGAACCGGGGAGCTGTTTTTT,NA,TRBJ2-2,TRBV7-3,many
CASSSGASGYTF,TGTGCCAGCAGTTCAGGGGCGAGTGGCTACACCTTC,NA,TRBJ1-2,TRBV27,many